The 23 T cell receptor beta chains below all came from one sample that was sequenced in a study of shared clonotypes between healthy human individuals. Naive CD8 cells were CD45RO-negative, positively selected for CCR7, excluding terminally differentiated effector memory CD45RA+ cells. Clones were read by immunoSEQ multiplex PCR, and TCRdb kept only the in-frame ones, dropping some. The sample records about 2.2 million clones, roughly 93% being singletons. Input material: naive CD8+ T cells from PBMCs. The receptors derive from a young man in good health. Some clones in this sample may be carry-over from other donors' samples.

The rearrangement uses TRBV14 and TRBJ2-1; D not resolved. Between the trimmed V and J ends, which lost 1 base and 2 bases, there was a span of 0 bases. This CDR3 contains 12 residues. Germline V CDR1 and CDR2: SGHDN, FVKESK. CDR3 bases: TGTGCCAGCAGCCAAGCCTACAATGAGCAGTTCTTC. Translated: CASSQAYNEQFF.

This chain uses TRBV7-6 with TRBJ2-2, with D perhaps given as TRBD1 or TRBD2 (5 bases each). This CDR3 comprises 16 residues. V was trimmed by 3 bases and J by 2 bases, leaving 13 bases between them. CDR1 is SGHVS, CDR2 FNYEAQ, per germline. This chain's CDR3 is CASSFIGTDNTGELFF. DNA for the CDR3: TGTGCCAGCAGCTTTATTGGGACGGATAACACCGGGGAGCTGTTTTTT.

The chain recombines TRBV6-1 with TRBJ1-3, with D unresolved. Germline V gene lookup returns CDR1 MNHNS and CDR2 SASEGT. V was pared by 1 base and J by 0 bases, with 7 bases between. The CDR3 sequence is 15 residues long. The CDR3 loop reads CASSEGRTSGNTIYF. The CDR3 nucleotides are TGTGCCAGCAGTGAAGGGCGGACCTCTGGAAACACCATATATTTT.

The rearrangement joins TRBV4-1 to TRBJ1-3; D gene unclear. V was trimmed by 1 base and J by 2 bases, leaving 15 bases between them. The V gene's germline CDR1 is MGHRA and CDR2 YSYEKL. The CDR3 is 17 amino acids. CDR3 DNA sequence: TGCGCCAGCAGCCAAGGGCAGGCAGAGCTAACTGGAAACACCATATATTTT. Protein product: CASSQGQAELTGNTIYF.

The rearrangement links TRBV6-5 to TRBJ2-7, with 9 bases identical to TRBD1. Germline CDR1 MNHEY, CDR2 SVGAGI. J was trimmed by 2 bases and V by 6 bases; bases with no gene match: 2. The CDR3 covers 13 residues. CDR3 coding DNA: TGTGCCAGCAGGGGACAGGGTGCCTACGAGCAGTACTTC. Protein product: CASRGQGAYEQYF.

The gene calls are TRBV6-1 and TRBJ2-7; D is perhaps TRBD1 or TRBD2 (5 bases each). With 6 bases removed from V and 6 bases from J, the gap between germline ends came to 12 bases. CDR1 and CDR2 (germline): MNHNS, SASEGT. CDR3 length: 12 amino acids. The CDR3 protein is CASRGTPLEQYF. The DNA of the CDR3 is TGTGCCAGCAGGGGGACCCCCCTCGAGCAGTACTTC.

V gene TRBV6-1 combines with J gene TRBJ1-2; D is undetermined. Germline values: CDR1 MNHNS, CDR2 SASEGT. This CDR3 has 16 amino acids. The V end was cut by 3 bases, the J end by 3 bases, with 17 bases between. CDR3 coding DNA: TGTGCCAGCAGTGAGGGGATTACAGTTCTTCACTATGGCTACACCTTC. Translation: CASSEGITVLHYGYTF.

The chain uses TRBV15 and TRBJ1-5; D possibly corresponds to TRBD1 (5 bases). The CDR3 extends over 14 amino acids. The V end lost 1 base, the J end lost 7 bases, and 11 bases lay between the germline ends. The germline V gene has CDR1 LNHNV and CDR2 YYDKDF (reference sequence). CDR3 sequence reads: CATSRGRGRQPQHF. The CDR3 bases are TGTGCCACCAGCAGAGGACGGGGACGACAGCCCCAGCATTTT.

V usage is TRBV4-3 and J usage is TRBJ2-3; no clear D. The CDR3 runs 15 residues. V dropped 4 bases and J dropped 1 base, with 12 bases sitting between them. Germline CDR1 LGHNA, CDR2 YSLEER. In DNA, the CDR3 is TGCGCCAGCAGCCGGTCTTCAGACCGCACAGATACGCAGTATTTT. It codes for CASSRSSDRTDTQYF.

J is TRBJ1-1 and V is TRBV7-9; no firm D call. Trimming left V 8 bases short and J 1 base short, with 11 bases between. This CDR3 contains 13 residues. Germline values: CDR1 SEHNR, CDR2 FQNEAQ (reference sequence). CDR3 DNA sequence: TGTGCCAGCGCCCCCGCCGGGAACACTGAAGCTTTCTTT. It codes for CASAPAGNTEAFF.

The chain couples TRBV7-3 to TRBJ1-1, with D hard to call. V was clipped by 5 bases and J by 3 bases, with 10 bases between them. Germline CDR1 is SGHTA and CDR2 is FQGTGA. This CDR3 contains 13 residues. The CDR3 region has the DNA TGTGCCAGCAGCAACGACGGGTACACTGAAGCTTTCTTT. It codes for CASSNDGYTEAFF.

The V call is TRBV5-1, the J call TRBJ2-1; 7 bases fit TRBD2. J was trimmed by 0 bases and V by 0 bases; bases with no gene match: 6. The CDR3 has 17 amino acids. Germline CDR1 is SGHRS and CDR2 is YFSETQ. This CDR3 is CASSLDPSGSSYNEQFF. CDR3 nucleotides: TGCGCCAGCAGCTTGGACCCTAGCGGTAGCTCCTACAATGAGCAGTTCTTC. Complete variable domain (other parts from reference TRBV5-1 and TRBJ2-1): KAGVTQTPRYLIKTRGQQVTLSCSPISGHRSVSWYQQTPGQGLQFLFEYFSETQRNKGNFPGRFSGRQFSNSRSEMNVSTLELGDSALYLCASSLDPSGSSYNEQFFGPGTRLTVL.

The chain links TRBV5-6 to TRBJ1-5, with D unresolved. Germline V gene sequence: CDR1 SGHDT, CDR2 YYEEEE. CDR3 length equals 14 residues. V was clipped by 2 bases and J by 3 bases, with 9 bases between them. DNA for the CDR3: TGTGCCAGCAGCTTTGGGCAGCCCAATCAGCCCCAGCATTTT. Translation gives CASSFGQPNQPQHF.

This clone has just one count. This sequence joins TRBV2 and TRBJ1-3; TRBD1 might be the D (5 bases). CDR3 length equals 17 residues. CDR1 SNHLY and CDR2 FYNNEI come from the germline V gene. V was shortened by 0 bases and J by 2 bases, with 14 bases between the two germline ends. CDR3 residues: CASSEARGIVTGNTIYF. The CDR3 DNA sequence: TGTGCCAGCAGTGAAGCGCGGGGGATTGTCACTGGAAACACCATATATTTT.

This clone was recorded once. V and J are TRBV27 and TRBJ1-1; maybe TRBD1 (5 bases). The CDR3 runs 17 residues. V was trimmed by 0 bases and J by 1 base, leaving 15 bases between them. CDR1 is MNHEY and CDR2 is SMNVEV in the germline V gene (reference sequence). The chain's CDR3 is CASSLSIKGLSNTEAFF. DNA for the CDR3: TGTGCCAGCAGTTTATCGATCAAGGGGCTATCGAACACTGAAGCTTTCTTT.

The CDR3, as DNA: TGTGCCAGCAGTTACACCCCCGGCAGGGGTAACTATGGCTACACCTTC. This codes for CASSYTPGRGNYGYTF. J is TRBJ1-2 and V is TRBV6-6; D is perhaps TRBD1 (6 bases). Germline lookup yields CDR1 MNHNY and CDR2 SVGAGI (reference sequence). V lost 2 bases to trimming and J lost 1 base, with 14 bases between them. The CDR3 has 16 amino acids.

This chain links TRBV7-3 with TRBJ1-5; D is perhaps TRBD1 (5 bases). This CDR3 region has 14 residues. CDR1 SGHTA and CDR2 FQGTGA come from the germline V gene. The V end was cut by 5 bases, the J end by 2 bases, with 10 bases between. The CDR3 is CASSRGHGNQPQHF. CDR3 nucleotide sequence: TGTGCCAGCAGCCGCGGACACGGCAATCAGCCCCAGCATTTT.

The chain recombines TRBV4-1 with TRBJ1-2; D ambiguous. Germline V CDR1 and CDR2: MGHRA, YSYEKL. The length of the CDR3 is 13 residues. The germline V and J ends were trimmed by 7 bases and 4 bases, with 13 bases remaining between them. The DNA for the CDR3 is TGCGCCAGCAAAAGATATGGAGGCTATGGCTACACCTTC. It encodes CASKRYGGYGYTF.

This clone was counted once. This chain links TRBV27 with TRBJ2-7, with 13 nucleotides matching TRBD2. CDR1 is MNHEY, CDR2 SMNVEV, per germline (reference sequence). The CDR3 is 18 residues long. J lost 3 bases, V lost 3 bases, and 11 bases had no gene match. DNA of the CDR3: TGTGCCAGCAGTTTCCTCGGACTAGCGGGAGTTGGAATCTACGAGCAGTACTTC. Translated: CASSFLGLAGVGIYEQYF.

V usage is TRBV5-8 and J usage is TRBJ2-2; 7 bases map to TRBD1. The CDR3 runs 15 residues. The germline V gene has CDR1 SGHTS and CDR2 YDEGEE. Germline trimming cut 4 bases from V and 4 bases from J; bases unmatched to any gene: 7. The CDR3 loop is CASSLKGQVTGELFF. The CDR3 DNA reads TGTGCCAGCAGCCTAAAAGGACAGGTCACCGGGGAGCTGTTTTTT. The entire variable domain, with the rest obtained from reference TRBV5-8 and TRBJ2-2, is as follows: EAGVTQSPTHLIKTRGQQATLRCSPISGHTSVYWYQQALGLGLQFLLWYDEGEERNRGNFPPRFSGRQFPNYSSELNVNALELEDSALYLCASSLKGQVTGELFFGEGSRLTVL.

The chain employs TRBV9 and TRBJ2-1; 7 bases align to TRBD2. V lost 4 bases, J lost 6 bases, and 1 base stayed unmatched. Germline V gene sequence: CDR1 SGDLS, CDR2 YYNGEE. This CDR3 is built from 12 residues. Here the CDR3 reads CASSTSANEQFF. The CDR3 bases are TGTGCCAGCAGCACTAGCGCCAATGAGCAGTTCTTC.

This chain uses TRBV9 with TRBJ2-3; 8 bases fit TRBD2. CDR1 is SGDLS, CDR2 YYNGEE, per germline. The CDR3 has 13 amino acids. Trimming took 5 bases from V and 4 from J; bases not matched to a gene: 3. CDR3: CASSRTSPDTQYF. Here the CDR3 DNA reads TGTGCCAGCAGTCGGACTAGCCCAGATACGCAGTATTTT.

This chain uses TRBV5-6 with TRBJ2-7; the match to TRBD1 covers 10 bases. From germline, CDR1 is SGHDT and CDR2 YYEEEE. V lost 2 bases to trimming and J lost 6 bases; unmatched junction nucleotides: 8. The CDR3 totals 15 residues. The CDR3 region has the DNA TGTGCCAGCAGCTTCTTCGGGACAGGGGATGGCGAGCAGTACTTC. It is translated as CASSFFGTGDGEQYF.